The 22 T cell receptor beta chains listed next were all sequenced from one sample in a study of shared clonotypes between healthy human individuals. Only in-frame clones appear in the TCRdb table, and some are missing; sequencing was by immunoSEQ multiplex PCR. The data contain roughly 530,000 clones, 90% to 97% of them singletons. The sample comprised naive CD4+ T cells sorted from blood. Subset in this sample: CD45RA+ positively selected. The receptors come from a woman in her twenties or thirties in good health.

The chain combines TRBV5-1 with TRBJ2-2; D possibly corresponds to TRBD2 (6 bases). CDR3 length equals 16 residues. Germline-derived CDR1 and CDR2 are SGHRS and YFSETQ. V shed 0 bases and J shed 3 bases, with 12 bases lying between them. CDR3 coding DNA: TGCGCCAGCAGCTTGGAGGAGGGGTCTTACACCGGGGAGCTGTTTTTT. Encoded protein: CASSLEEGSYTGELFF.

The chain combines TRBV29-1 with TRBJ2-7; 11 positions match TRBD1. J gave up 4 bases and V 4 bases, and 6 bases lay outside the gene matches. This CDR3 has 14 residues. Looked up from germline, CDR1 is SQVTM and CDR2 is ANQGSEA. As DNA, the CDR3 is TGCAGCGTTGCCAGGACAGGGGGCGGTTACGAGCAGTACTTC. Translated, it gives CSVARTGGGYEQYF.

The rearrangement joins TRBV30 to TRBJ2-1; 9 nucleotides match TRBD2. V was pared by 0 bases and J by 6 bases, with 12 bases of the junction left unmatched. The CDR3 is 17 amino acids. CDR1 is GTSNPN, CDR2 SVGIG, per germline (reference sequence). Here the CDR3 DNA reads TGTGCCTGGAGTGTAAAGGGCCTAGCGGGATACCGCAATGAGCAGTTCTTC. The encoded protein is CAWSVKGLAGYRNEQFF.

The J gene is TRBJ1-4, the V gene TRBV28; 7 nucleotides line up with TRBD1. CDR1 and CDR2 from the germline V gene are MDHEN and SYDVKM. V lost 1 base, J lost 8 bases, and 13 bases stayed unmatched. This CDR3 has 17 amino acids. The CDR3 here is CASSLYPGGGLGEKLFF. The CDR3 bases are TGTGCCAGCAGTTTATACCCAGGGGGAGGTTTAGGGGAAAAACTGTTTTTT.

The chain uses TRBV7-2 and TRBJ2-5; 11 nucleotides line up with TRBD2. Germline loops: CDR1 SGHTA, CDR2 FQGNSA. J gave up 0 bases and V 5 bases, and 11 bases lay outside the gene matches. The length of the CDR3 is 18 residues. The CDR3 reads CASSPGLLAGDHQETQYF. The CDR3 DNA reads as TGTGCCAGCAGCCCCGGTTTACTAGCGGGAGACCACCAAGAGACCCAGTACTTC.

The rearrangement uses TRBV14 and TRBJ2-2, with no clear D. The germline CDR1 and CDR2 sequences are SGHDN and FVKESK. Trimming removed 0 bases at V and 6 bases at J, with 14 bases between. This CDR3 is 16 amino acids long. Written as DNA, the CDR3 is TGTGCCAGCAGCCAAGATCTTGGCCATGTGGCCGGGGAGCTGTTTTTT. It translates to CASSQDLGHVAGELFF.

The gene calls are TRBV6-6 and TRBJ1-1; the match to TRBD1 covers 10 bases. CDR3 length: 15 residues. Germline assignment: CDR1 MNHNY and CDR2 SVGAGI (reference sequence). V lost 5 bases, J lost 10 bases, and 13 bases stayed unmatched. CDR3 bases: TGTGCCAGCAGTACCCTAGGACAGGGGGGGTTCCGAGCTTTCTTT. Translation: CASSTLGQGGFRAFF.

In this sample, this clone turned up once. V gene TRBV6-6 combines with J gene TRBJ1-1; tentative D call: TRBD1 (5 bases). The V end was cut by 6 bases, the J end by 3 bases, with 17 bases between. Germline V gives CDR1 MNHNY, CDR2 SVGAGI (reference sequence). This CDR3 contains 15 residues. The CDR3: CASSRDLWGDTEAFF. In nucleotides, the CDR3 is TGTGCCAGCAGCCGGGACCTTTGGGGGGACACTGAAGCTTTCTTT.

This sequence joins TRBV7-9 and TRBJ2-7, with D tentatively TRBD1 (5 bases). The CDR3 loop spans 16 amino acids. V lost 5 bases to trimming and J lost 0 bases, with 17 bases between them. Germline V lookup: CDR1 SEHNR, CDR2 FQNEAQ (reference sequence). CDR3 protein: CASSPRAPKSSYEQYF. CDR3 DNA: TGTGCCAGCAGCCCCAGGGCTCCGAAGAGCTCCTACGAGCAGTACTTC.

J is TRBJ2-3 and V is TRBV5-4; TRBD2 matches at 7 bases. CDR1 and CDR2 (germline): SGHNT, YYREEE (reference sequence). Trimming cost V 0 bases and J 4 bases; bases outside gene matches: 11. This CDR3 region has 17 residues. In DNA, the CDR3 is TGTGCCAGCAGCTTGGAAGGGAGGGCCTTTCTCCCAGATACGCAGTATTTT. Amino acids: CASSLEGRAFLPDTQYF.

The chain is built from TRBV6-5 and TRBJ1-5; D unclear. Looked up from germline, CDR1 is MNHEY and CDR2 is SVGAGI. V was shortened by 6 bases and J by 0 bases, with 9 bases between the two germline ends. The CDR3 consists of 14 residues. The CDR3, as DNA: TGTGCCAGCAGCCCTGATTATAGCAATCAGCCCCAGCATTTT. Protein: CASSPDYSNQPQHF.

V and J are TRBV5-1 and TRBJ2-3, with 11 positions matching TRBD2. Per the germline V gene, CDR1 is SGHRS and CDR2 is YFSETQ. V was clipped by 4 bases and J by 2 bases; unmatched bases: 6. The CDR3 has 16 amino acids. The CDR3 coding sequence is TGCGCCAGCAGCCGTAAGACTAGCGGGAACACAGATACGCAGTATTTT. This encodes CASSRKTSGNTDTQYF.

This clone was seen a single time. The chain is built from TRBV5-1 and TRBJ2-7; D not certain. The CDR3 runs to 14 residues. Germline V gene lookup returns CDR1 SGHRS and CDR2 YFSETQ. Deletions cut 1 base from V and 1 base from J, with 9 bases between. The chain's CDR3 is CASSLSPASYEQYF. The CDR3 DNA reads as TGCGCCAGCAGCTTGTCCCCAGCTTCCTACGAGCAGTACTTC.

Comments on this clone: The junction departs from germline at one end; a sequencing error may be responsible. The chain recombines TRBV11-2 with TRBJ2-5; no clear D. Germline CDR1 reads SGHAT; CDR2 reads FQNNGV. The CDR3 contains 13 residues. The DNA for the CDR3 is TGTGCCAGCACCCTCACGGGCCAAGGGACCCAGTACTTC. Protein product: CASTLTGQGTQYF. The full variable domain, rest sourced from reference TRBV11-2 and TRBJ2-5, is EAGVAQSPRYKIIEKRQSVAFWCNPISGHATLYWYQQILGQGPKLLIQFQNNGVVDDSQLPKDRFSAERLKGVDSTLKIQPAKLEDSAVYLCASTLTGQGTQYFGPGTRLLVL.

J is TRBJ2-7 and V is TRBV2, with a weak D call TRBD1 (5 bases). Per the germline V gene, CDR1 is SNHLY and CDR2 is FYNNEI. V shed 4 bases and J shed 7 bases, with 17 bases lying between them. The CDR3 runs 14 residues. The CDR3, as DNA: TGTGCCAGCAGTGGTGTTAGGGGCCCCGTGGAGCAGTACTTC. This sequence encodes CASSGVRGPVEQYF.

The chain couples TRBV28 to TRBJ2-7; 12 bases line up with TRBD2. The CDR3 runs to 14 residues. CDR1 MDHEN and CDR2 SYDVKM come from the germline V gene. V was clipped by 10 bases and J by 5 bases; unmatched bases: 9. CDR3 in DNA: TGTGCCACCCAAACTAGCGGGAGGCAGAACGAGCAGTACTTC. Its protein product is CATQTSGRQNEQYF. The full variable domain, with the rest looked up from reference TRBV28 and TRBJ2-7, is DVKVTQSSRYLVKRTGEKVFLECVQDMDHENMFWYRQDPGLGLRLIYFSYDVKMKEKGDIPEGYSVSREKKERFSLILESASTNQTSMYLCATQTSGRQNEQYFGPGTRLTVT.

The genes are TRBV7-9 and TRBJ2-1, with 12 nucleotides matching TRBD2. V shed 2 bases and J 7 bases; nucleotides not matched to a gene: 6. The CDR3 has 16 residues. Germline CDR1 and CDR2: SEHNR and FQNEAQ (reference sequence). This chain's CDR3 is CASSLTTSGRENEQFF. The CDR3, as DNA: TGTGCCAGCAGCTTAACGACTAGCGGGAGAGAAAATGAGCAGTTCTTC.

This chain links TRBV6-1 with TRBJ2-2; 9 positions agree with TRBD2. From germline, CDR1 is MNHNS and CDR2 SASEGT. The CDR3 is 17 residues long. Germline trimming cut 2 bases from V and 4 bases from J; bases unmatched to any gene: 8. The CDR3 sequence: CASSEWITAGGTGELFF. CDR3 DNA: TGTGCCAGCAGTGAATGGATTACAGCGGGGGGCACCGGGGAGCTGTTTTTT.

The rearrangement joins TRBV7-9 to TRBJ1-5; D remains unclear. V was clipped by 5 bases and J by 2 bases, with 10 bases between them. The CDR3 extends over 14 amino acids. From germline, CDR1 is SEHNR and CDR2 FQNEAQ (reference sequence). In nucleotides, the CDR3 is TGTGCCAGCAGCAAGGGCGAAGGCAATCAGCCCCAGCATTTT. It is translated as CASSKGEGNQPQHF.

This chain uses TRBV11-3 with TRBJ1-1, with 11 bases fitting TRBD1. Unmatched junction bases numbered 4, after V lost 8 bases and J lost 5 bases. This CDR3 is 13 amino acids long. Looked up from germline, CDR1 is SGHNT and CDR2 is YENEEA. CDR3 residues: CASQGQGGTEAFF. The CDR3 nucleotides are TGTGCCAGCCAGGGACAGGGGGGGACTGAAGCTTTCTTT.

This chain uses TRBV4-1 with TRBJ2-7; D remains ambiguous. The CDR3 consists of 16 residues. The V and J ends lost 0 bases and 3 bases respectively, with 15 bases between them. Germline CDR1 is MGHRA and CDR2 is YSYEKL. The CDR3 DNA sequence: TGCGCCAGCAGCCAAGATTCGGAGACACTCAACTACGAGCAGTACTTC. Protein product: CASSQDSETLNYEQYF.

J is TRBJ2-2 and V is TRBV7-9; 7 bases are a match to TRBD2. The CDR3 covers 18 residues. With V trimmed by 5 bases and J by 8 bases, 20 bases remained unmatched. Germline V gives CDR1 SEHNR, CDR2 FQNEAQ (reference sequence). The CDR3, as DNA: TGTGCCAGCAGCCAGCGAGGGGAGGGGCAACTTACATCAGGGGAGCTGTTTTTT. This gives the protein CASSQRGEGQLTSGELFF.